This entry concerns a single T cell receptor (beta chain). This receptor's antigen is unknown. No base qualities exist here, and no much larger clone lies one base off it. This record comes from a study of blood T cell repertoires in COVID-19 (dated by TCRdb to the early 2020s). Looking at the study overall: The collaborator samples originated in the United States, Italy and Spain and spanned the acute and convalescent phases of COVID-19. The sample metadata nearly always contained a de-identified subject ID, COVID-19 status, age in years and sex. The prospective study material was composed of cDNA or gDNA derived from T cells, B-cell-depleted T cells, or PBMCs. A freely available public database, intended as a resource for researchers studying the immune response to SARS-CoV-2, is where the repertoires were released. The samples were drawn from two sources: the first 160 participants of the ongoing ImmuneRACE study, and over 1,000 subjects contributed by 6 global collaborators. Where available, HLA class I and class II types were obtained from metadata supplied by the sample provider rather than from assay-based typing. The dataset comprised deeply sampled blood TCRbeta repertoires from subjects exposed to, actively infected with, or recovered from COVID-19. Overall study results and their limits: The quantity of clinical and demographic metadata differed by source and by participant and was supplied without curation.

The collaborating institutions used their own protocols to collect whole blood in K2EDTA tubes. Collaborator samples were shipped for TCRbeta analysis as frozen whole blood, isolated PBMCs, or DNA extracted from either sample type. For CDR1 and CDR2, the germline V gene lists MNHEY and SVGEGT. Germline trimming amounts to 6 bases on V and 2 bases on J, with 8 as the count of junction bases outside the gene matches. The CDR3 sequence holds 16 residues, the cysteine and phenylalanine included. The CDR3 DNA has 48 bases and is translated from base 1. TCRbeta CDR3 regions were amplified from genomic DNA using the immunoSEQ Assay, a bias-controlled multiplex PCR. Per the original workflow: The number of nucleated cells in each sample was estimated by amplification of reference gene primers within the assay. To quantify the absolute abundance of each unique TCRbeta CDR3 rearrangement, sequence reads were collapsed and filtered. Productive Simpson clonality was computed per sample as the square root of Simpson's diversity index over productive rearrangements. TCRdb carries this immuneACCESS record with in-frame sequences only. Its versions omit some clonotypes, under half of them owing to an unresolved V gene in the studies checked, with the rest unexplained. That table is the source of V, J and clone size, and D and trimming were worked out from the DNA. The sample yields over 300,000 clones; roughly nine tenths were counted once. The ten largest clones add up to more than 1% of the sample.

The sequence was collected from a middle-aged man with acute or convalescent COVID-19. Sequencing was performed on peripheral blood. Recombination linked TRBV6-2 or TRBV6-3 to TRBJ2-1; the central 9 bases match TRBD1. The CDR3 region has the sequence CASSSGQGFAYNEQFF. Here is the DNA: TGTGCCAGCAGCTCTGGACAGGGGTTTGCCTACAATGAGCAGTTCTTC.